Below, 22 T cell receptor beta chains from the same sample are listed, as sequenced in a study of blood T cell repertoires in COVID-19. Profiling relied on immunoSEQ multiplex PCR, and the TCRdb table lists in-frame clones only, not all of them. The table has 85,000 or so clones, around 96% seen once; the top ten hold roughly 4%. The specimen was peripheral blood. Receptor source: a human donor with active COVID-19. The donor label of this sample is uncertain.

The chain has TRBV14 and TRBJ2-6, with 12 bases identical to TRBD1. CDR3 length: 21 amino acids. J gave up 1 base and V 0 bases, and 10 bases lay outside the gene matches. Germline loops: CDR1 SGHDN, CDR2 FVKESK. The CDR3 DNA reads as TGTGCCAGCAGCCAAGACATGGGGGACAGGGGGCAACGGTCTGGGGCCAACGTCCTGACTTTC. It specifies CASSQDMGDRGQRSGANVLTF.

The gene calls are TRBV19 and TRBJ2-7; weak D call: TRBD2 (6 bases). The V end lost 7 bases, the J end lost 2 bases, and 18 bases lay between the germline ends. Germline CDR1 LNHDA, CDR2 SQIVND (reference sequence). The CDR3 spans 15 residues. CDR3 region: CASKERHWGAYEQYF. CDR3 in DNA: TGTGCCAGTAAGGAGAGACATTGGGGGGCCTACGAGCAGTACTTC.

The rearrangement joins TRBV15 to TRBJ2-4; D is perhaps TRBD1 (6 bases). Germline lookup yields CDR1 LNHNV and CDR2 YYDKDF (reference sequence). Trimming stripped 0 bases from V and 9 bases from J, with 18 bases between. The CDR3 length is 16 residues. CDR3 region: CATSRDRLGGPFIQYF. The DNA of the CDR3 is TGTGCCACCAGCAGAGATCGATTAGGGGGACCGTTCATTCAGTACTTC.

V and J are TRBV5-1 and TRBJ1-2; D might be TRBD1 (5 bases). V was cut by 0 bases and J by 4 bases, with 13 bases left in between. Germline V gives CDR1 SGHRS, CDR2 YFSETQ. The CDR3 covers 15 residues. CDR3 loop: CASSLAGGMPYGYTF. The DNA for the CDR3 is TGCGCCAGCAGCTTGGCGGGGGGGATGCCCTATGGCTACACCTTC. Complete variable domain (other parts from reference TRBV5-1 and TRBJ1-2): KAGVTQTPRYLIKTRGQQVTLSCSPISGHRSVSWYQQTPGQGLQFLFEYFSETQRNKGNFPGRFSGRQFSNSRSEMNVSTLELGDSALYLCASSLAGGMPYGYTFGSGTRLTVV.

The chain links TRBV5-1 to TRBJ1-1; D might be TRBD1 (6 bases). The CDR3 sequence is 19 residues long. CDR1 is SGHRS and CDR2 is YFSETQ in the germline V gene. V lost 0 bases to trimming and J lost 4 bases, with 25 bases between them. CDR3 in amino acids: CASSLAGQGTLRGSTEAFF. In DNA form, the CDR3 reads TGCGCCAGCAGCTTGGCCGGGCAGGGGACCCTTCGAGGGTCCACTGAAGCTTTCTTT.

The chain recombines TRBV12-3 or TRBV12-4 with TRBJ2-7; 10 nucleotides match TRBD1. Trimming cost V 6 bases and J 7 bases; bases outside gene matches: 6. This CDR3 has 13 residues. The CDR3 DNA follows: TGTGCCAGCAGGGACAGGGGGAGGTGGGAGCAGTACTTC. Amino acid sequence: CASRDRGRWEQYF.

The V call is TRBV7-9, the J call TRBJ2-3; 13 bases line up with TRBD2. Trimming removed 4 bases from V and 3 bases from J; junction bases left unmatched: 13. Germline CDR1 reads SEHNR; CDR2 reads FQNEAQ (reference sequence). The CDR3 spans 19 residues. The CDR3 DNA is TGTGCCAGCAGCTCACTACCGGGTACTAGCGGGGGGGCAACAGATACGCAGTATTTT. Its translation: CASSSLPGTSGGATDTQYF.

The chain is built from TRBV11-3 and TRBJ2-1, with 8 positions matching TRBD1. The V gene end was trimmed by 4 bases and the J gene end by 9 bases; junction bases not matched to a gene: 5. The CDR3 runs 13 residues. The germline gives CDR1 SGHNT, CDR2 YENEEA. The DNA for the CDR3 is TGTGCCAGCAGCTGGACAGGGATTGCTGAGCAGTTCTTC. Amino acid sequence: CASSWTGIAEQFF.

This chain joins TRBV28 and TRBJ2-3; 7 bases align to TRBD2. The CDR3 is made up of 15 amino acids. Germline CDR1 reads MDHEN; CDR2 reads SYDVKM. J lost 3 bases, V lost 3 bases, and 6 bases had no gene match. The CDR3 spells CASSFLGGRTDTQYF. The CDR3 nucleotides are TGTGCCAGCAGTTTTCTTGGCGGGAGAACAGATACGCAGTATTTT.

This sequence joins TRBV12-5 and TRBJ2-3; 13 positions agree with TRBD2. The CDR3 is 15 amino acids. V trimming: 1 base; J trimming: 5 bases; junction bases outside the gene matches: 0. Germline values: CDR1 LGHNT, CDR2 FRNRAP. The CDR3 loop is CASGLGTSGGDTQYF. The CDR3 region has the DNA TGTGCTAGTGGTTTGGGGACTAGCGGGGGAGATACGCAGTATTTT.

The chain links TRBV25-1 to TRBJ2-7; the D gene is possibly TRBD2 (7 bases). V dropped 2 bases and J dropped 2 bases, with 10 bases sitting between them. This CDR3 has 14 amino acids. Germline lookup yields CDR1 MGHDK and CDR2 SYGVNS. The CDR3 here is CASSEPGGPYEQYF. For the CDR3, the DNA is TGTGCCAGCAGTGAACCGGGGGGCCCCTACGAGCAGTACTTC.

This chain connects TRBV19 to TRBJ2-7, with D possibly TRBD1 on 6 matching bases. Germline lookup yields CDR1 LNHDA and CDR2 SQIVND (reference sequence). Trimming took 7 bases from V and 2 from J, leaving 12 bases between them. This CDR3 is built from 13 residues. CDR3 region: CASKQQGTYEQYF. CDR3 bases: TGTGCCAGTAAACAGCAGGGGACCTACGAGCAGTACTTC.

J is TRBJ2-7 and V is TRBV11-2; a possible D gene is TRBD1 (10 bases). The V gene's germline CDR1 is SGHAT and CDR2 FQNNGV. This CDR3 has 17 amino acids. The V end lost 6 bases, the J end lost 5 bases, and 26 bases lay between the germline ends. DNA of the CDR3: TGTGCCAGCAGGCGGGAGGGGCTGGGACAGGGGATAGACGAGCAGTACTTC. The encoded protein is CASRREGLGQGIDEQYF.

The J gene is TRBJ1-1, the V gene TRBV7-9; 7 bases match TRBD1. The CDR3 contains 14 residues. V shed 7 bases and J 0 bases; nucleotides not matched to a gene: 5. Germline assignment: CDR1 SEHNR and CDR2 FQNEAQ (reference sequence). CDR3 nucleotide sequence: TGTGCCAGCATCAAGACAGGGATGAACACTGAAGCTTTCTTT. Translation: CASIKTGMNTEAFF.

Only a few counts were recorded for this clone. The rearrangement joins TRBV5-4 to TRBJ1-5; 8 nucleotides agree with TRBD1. With V trimmed by 0 bases and J by 4 bases, 6 bases remained unmatched. CDR3 length equals 16 residues. In germline, CDR1 is SGHNT, CDR2 YYREEE (reference sequence). CDR3 region: CASSLGQGLRNQPQHF. In DNA form, the CDR3 reads TGTGCCAGCAGCTTGGGACAGGGGTTACGAAATCAGCCCCAGCATTTT.

This chain connects TRBV27 to TRBJ2-3; D remains unclear. This CDR3 is built from 13 residues. The V gene's germline CDR1 is MNHEY and CDR2 SMNVEV (reference sequence). V dropped 7 bases and J dropped 2 bases, with 10 bases sitting between them. The CDR3 DNA sequence: TGTGCCAGCAAATCCACAGCCACAGATACGCAGTATTTT. This gives the protein CASKSTATDTQYF.

The chain has TRBV7-2 and TRBJ2-7; the D gene is possibly TRBD2 (5 bases). The CDR3 totals 16 residues. Germline CDR1 is SGHTA and CDR2 is FQGNSA. V was shortened by 5 bases and J by 0 bases, with 17 bases between the two germline ends. The CDR3 loop is CASSEGNPISSYEQYF. The CDR3 DNA sequence: TGTGCCAGCAGCGAGGGCAATCCCATATCCTCCTACGAGCAGTACTTC.

This rearrangement joins TRBV7-2 to TRBJ2-6; maybe TRBD2 (5 bases). The germline V gene has CDR1 SGHTA and CDR2 FQGNSA. The CDR3 is made up of 17 amino acids. Trimming took off 1 base at V and 4 bases at J, with 14 bases between the two ends. The CDR3 spells CASSLDGPGSGANVLTF. CDR3 nucleotides: TGTGCCAGCAGCTTAGATGGTCCGGGATCCGGGGCCAACGTCCTGACTTTC.

This chain joins TRBV6-5 and TRBJ2-4; no clear D gene. Germline V lookup: CDR1 MNHEY, CDR2 SVGAGI. CDR3 length: 13 residues. Trimming left V 7 bases short and J 5 bases short, with 12 bases between. DNA for the CDR3: TGTGCCAGCACCGGGTCCCGAGAAAACATTCAGTACTTC. Amino acid sequence: CASTGSRENIQYF.

The genes are TRBV4-1 and TRBJ2-7; 7 bases are shared with TRBD1. CDR3 length equals 14 residues. Germline V gene lookup returns CDR1 MGHRA and CDR2 YSYEKL. After removal of 3 bases from V and 3 bases from J, the junction contained 5 bases not matched to a gene. The CDR3 region has the DNA TGCGCCAGCAGCCAGACAGGGATAAACTACGAGCAGTACTTC. It translates to CASSQTGINYEQYF.

The CDR3 loop is CATSEAGTSVYNEQFF. CDR3 sequence (DNA): TGTGCCACCAGTGAGGCTGGGACTAGCGTGTACAATGAGCAGTTCTTC. V and J are TRBV24-1 and TRBJ2-1, with 10 bases matching TRBD2. The CDR3 extends over 16 amino acids. Germline V gene lookup returns CDR1 KGHDR and CDR2 SFDVKD. V shed 4 bases and J 4 bases; nucleotides not matched to a gene: 6.

The V call is TRBV25-1, the J call TRBJ1-6; no clear D. V was trimmed by 2 bases and J by 5 bases, leaving 13 bases between them. Germline lookup yields CDR1 MGHDK and CDR2 SYGVNS. This CDR3 spans 16 amino acids. CDR3 loop: CASSEPTGMHNSPLHF. For the CDR3, the DNA is TGTGCCAGCAGTGAACCGACGGGGATGCATAATTCACCCCTCCACTTT.